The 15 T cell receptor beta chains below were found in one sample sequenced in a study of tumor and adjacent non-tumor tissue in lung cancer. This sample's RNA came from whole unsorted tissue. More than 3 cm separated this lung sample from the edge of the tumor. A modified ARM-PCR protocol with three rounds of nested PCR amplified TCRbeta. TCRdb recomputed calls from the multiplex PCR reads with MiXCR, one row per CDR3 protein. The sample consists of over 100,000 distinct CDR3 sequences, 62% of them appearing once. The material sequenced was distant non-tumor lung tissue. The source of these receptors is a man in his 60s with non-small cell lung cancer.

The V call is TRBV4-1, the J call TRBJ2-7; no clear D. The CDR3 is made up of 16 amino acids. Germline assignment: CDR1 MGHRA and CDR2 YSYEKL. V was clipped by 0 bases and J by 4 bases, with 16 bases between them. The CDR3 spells CASSQDPSPPGYEQYF. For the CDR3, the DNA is TGCGCCAGCAGCCAAGACCCCTCCCCTCCAGGTTACGAGCAGTACTTC.

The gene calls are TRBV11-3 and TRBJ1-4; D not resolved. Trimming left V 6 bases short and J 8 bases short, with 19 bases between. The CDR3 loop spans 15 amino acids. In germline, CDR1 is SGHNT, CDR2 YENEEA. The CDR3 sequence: CASRLSPGPAEKLFF. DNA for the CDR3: TGTGCCAGCAGATTAAGTCCCGGCCCTGCGGAAAAACTGTTTTTT.

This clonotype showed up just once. Here the CDR3 DNA reads TGCGCCAATAGCTTGGCCCCGACAGGAAATAATGAGCAGTTCTTC. Protein sequence: CANSLAPTGNNEQFF. V is TRBV5-1 and J is TRBJ2-1; D is possibly TRBD1 (6 bases). Germline V gene lookup returns CDR1 SGHRS and CDR2 YFSETQ. This CDR3 contains 15 residues. The ends were cut back, 9 bases at V and 7 bases at J, with 23 bases in the middle. The full variable domain, completed using reference TRBV5-1 and TRBJ2-1, is KAGVTQTPRYLIKTRGQQVTLSCSPISGHRSVSWYQQTPGQGLQFLFEYFSETQRNKGNFPGRFSGRQFSNSRSEMNVSTLELGDSALYLCANSLAPTGNNEQFFGPGTRLTVL.

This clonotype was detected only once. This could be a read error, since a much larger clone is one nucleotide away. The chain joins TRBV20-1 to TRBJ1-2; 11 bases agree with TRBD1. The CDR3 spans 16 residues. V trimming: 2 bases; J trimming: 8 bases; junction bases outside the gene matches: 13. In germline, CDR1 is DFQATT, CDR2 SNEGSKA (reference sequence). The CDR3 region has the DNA TGCAGTGCTAGAATCCACCCGGAGGGGACAGGGGGGGGCTACACCTTC. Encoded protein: CSARIHPEGTGGGYTF.

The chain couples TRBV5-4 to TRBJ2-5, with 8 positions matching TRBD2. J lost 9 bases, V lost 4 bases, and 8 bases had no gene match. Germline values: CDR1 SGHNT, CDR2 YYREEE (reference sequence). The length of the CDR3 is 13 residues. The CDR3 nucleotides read TGTGCCAGCAGCCCTGGACTAGCTGAGGCCCAGTACTTC. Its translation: CASSPGLAEAQYF.

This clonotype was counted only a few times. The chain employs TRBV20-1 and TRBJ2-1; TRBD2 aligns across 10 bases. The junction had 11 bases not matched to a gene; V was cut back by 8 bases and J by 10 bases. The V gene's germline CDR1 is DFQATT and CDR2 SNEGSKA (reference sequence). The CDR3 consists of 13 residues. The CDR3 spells CSSPSGGAWEQFF. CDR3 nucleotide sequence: TGCAGTAGCCCCAGCGGGGGGGCATGGGAGCAGTTCTTC.

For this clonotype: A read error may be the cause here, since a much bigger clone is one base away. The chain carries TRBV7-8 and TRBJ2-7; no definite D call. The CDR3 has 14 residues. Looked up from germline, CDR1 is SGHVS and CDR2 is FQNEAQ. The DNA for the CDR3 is TGTGCCAGCAGTCCGGGCGGTAGCTCCAACGAGCAGTACTTC. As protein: CASSPGGSSNEQYF.

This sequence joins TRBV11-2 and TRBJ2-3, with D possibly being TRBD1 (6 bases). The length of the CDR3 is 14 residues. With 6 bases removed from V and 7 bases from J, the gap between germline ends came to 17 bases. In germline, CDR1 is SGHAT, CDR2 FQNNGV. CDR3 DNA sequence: TGTGCCAGCAGAGGAACACTCGGGACAAATACGCAGTATTTT. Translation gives CASRGTLGTNTQYF.

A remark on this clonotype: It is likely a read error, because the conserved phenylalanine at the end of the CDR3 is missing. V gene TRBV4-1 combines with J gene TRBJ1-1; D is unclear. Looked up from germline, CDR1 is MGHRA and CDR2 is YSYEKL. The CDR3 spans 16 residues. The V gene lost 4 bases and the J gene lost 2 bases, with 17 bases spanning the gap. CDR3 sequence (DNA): TGCGCCAGCAGCCGGTCGGCCCCGGGTTCAAACACTGAAGCTTTCATT. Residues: CASSRSAPGSNTEAFI.

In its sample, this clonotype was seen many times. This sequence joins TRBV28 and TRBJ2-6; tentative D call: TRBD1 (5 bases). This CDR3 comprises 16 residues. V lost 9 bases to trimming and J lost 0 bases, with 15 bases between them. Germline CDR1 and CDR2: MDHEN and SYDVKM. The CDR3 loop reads CASKPRQFSGANVLTF. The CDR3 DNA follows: TGTGCCAGTAAACCTAGACAGTTCTCTGGGGCCAACGTCCTGACTTTC. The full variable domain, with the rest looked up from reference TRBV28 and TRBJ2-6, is DVKVTQSSRYLVKRTGEKVFLECVQDMDHENMFWYRQDPGLGLRLIYFSYDVKMKEKGDIPEGYSVSREKKERFSLILESASTNQTSMYLCASKPRQFSGANVLTFGAGSRLTVL.

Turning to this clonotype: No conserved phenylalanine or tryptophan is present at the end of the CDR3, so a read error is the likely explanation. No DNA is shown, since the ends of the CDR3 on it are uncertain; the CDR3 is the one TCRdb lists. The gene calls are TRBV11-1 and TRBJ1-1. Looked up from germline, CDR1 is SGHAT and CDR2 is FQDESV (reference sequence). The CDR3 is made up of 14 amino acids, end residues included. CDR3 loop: CASSLWAGETEAFL.

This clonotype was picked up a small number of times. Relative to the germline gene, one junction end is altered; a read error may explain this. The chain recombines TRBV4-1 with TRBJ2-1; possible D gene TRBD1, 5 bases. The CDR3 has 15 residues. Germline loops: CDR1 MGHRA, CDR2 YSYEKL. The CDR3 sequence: CARSQEDSTYNEQFF. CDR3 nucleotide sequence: TGCGCCAGGAGCCAAGAAGACAGCACTTACAATGAGCAGTTCTTC.

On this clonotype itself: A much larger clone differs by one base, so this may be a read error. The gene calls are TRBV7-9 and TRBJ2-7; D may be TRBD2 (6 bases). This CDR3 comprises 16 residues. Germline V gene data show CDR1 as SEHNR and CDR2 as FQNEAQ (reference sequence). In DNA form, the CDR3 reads TGTGCCAGCGGCTTAGTTGGGACTCGTACAATCTACGAGCAGTACTTC. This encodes CASGLVGTRTIYEQYF.

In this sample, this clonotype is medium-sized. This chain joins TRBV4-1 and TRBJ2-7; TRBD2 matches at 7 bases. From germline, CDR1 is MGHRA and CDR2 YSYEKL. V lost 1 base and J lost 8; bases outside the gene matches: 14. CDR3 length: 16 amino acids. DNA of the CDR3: TGCGCCAGCAGCCAAGCTGAGGCGGGAGTGGCTCAGAAGCAGTACTTC. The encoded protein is CASSQAEAGVAQKQYF.

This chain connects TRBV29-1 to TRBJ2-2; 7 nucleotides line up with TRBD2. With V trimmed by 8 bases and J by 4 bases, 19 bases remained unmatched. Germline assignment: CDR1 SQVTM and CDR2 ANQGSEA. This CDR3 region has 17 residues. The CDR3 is CSTEAGGNRGGTGELFF. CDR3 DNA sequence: TGCAGCACAGAAGCCGGGGGGAATAGGGGCGGCACCGGGGAGCTGTTTTTT.